One T cell receptor (beta chain) is described in this entry. Data came from immunoSEQ multiplex PCR; TCRdb stores just in-frame clones and leaves some out. The sample holds approximately 67,000 clones, around 81% seen once. Peripheral blood came from all dose cohorts at three timepoints. This sample was included in a study of OX40 agonist ivuxolimab in advanced cancers. Germline CDR1 reads LNHDA; CDR2 reads SQIVND (reference sequence). V lost 5 bases and J 8 bases, leaving 12 bases between the germline ends. There are 13 residues in the CDR3. The starting material was CD4+ or CD8+ T cells sorted from blood, obtained in a trial of the OX40 agonist ivuxolimab. The TCR originated in an adult with an advanced solid tumor such as melanoma, head and neck, liver or kidney cancer. The chain employs TRBV19 and TRBJ1-4; D uncertain. As DNA, the CDR3 is TGTGCCAGTAGTCTCCGGACGGCCGAAAAACTGTTTTTT. It codes for CASSLRTAEKLFF.